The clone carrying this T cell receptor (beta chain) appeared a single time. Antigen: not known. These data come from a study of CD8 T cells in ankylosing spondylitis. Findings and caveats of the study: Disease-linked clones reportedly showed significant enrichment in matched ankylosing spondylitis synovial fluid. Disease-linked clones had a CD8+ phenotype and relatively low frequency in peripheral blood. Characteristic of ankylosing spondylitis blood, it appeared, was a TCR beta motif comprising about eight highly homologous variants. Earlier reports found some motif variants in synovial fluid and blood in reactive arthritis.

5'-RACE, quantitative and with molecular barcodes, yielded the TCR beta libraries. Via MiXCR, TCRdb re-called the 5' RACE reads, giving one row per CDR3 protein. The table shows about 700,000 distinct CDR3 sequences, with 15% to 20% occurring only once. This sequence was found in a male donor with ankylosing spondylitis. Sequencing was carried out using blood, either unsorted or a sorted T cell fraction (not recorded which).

Here the CDR3 reads CSARDPGQGPLGTFF. DNA of the CDR3: TGCAGTGCTAGAGATCCTGGACAGGGGCCGCTTGGGACTTTCTTT. The chain links TRBV20-1 to TRBJ1-1, with TRBD1 matching 9 bases. The germline V gene has CDR1 DFQATT and CDR2 SNEGSKA (reference sequence). This CDR3 is 15 amino acids long. V lost 0 bases, J lost 12 bases, and 14 bases stayed unmatched.